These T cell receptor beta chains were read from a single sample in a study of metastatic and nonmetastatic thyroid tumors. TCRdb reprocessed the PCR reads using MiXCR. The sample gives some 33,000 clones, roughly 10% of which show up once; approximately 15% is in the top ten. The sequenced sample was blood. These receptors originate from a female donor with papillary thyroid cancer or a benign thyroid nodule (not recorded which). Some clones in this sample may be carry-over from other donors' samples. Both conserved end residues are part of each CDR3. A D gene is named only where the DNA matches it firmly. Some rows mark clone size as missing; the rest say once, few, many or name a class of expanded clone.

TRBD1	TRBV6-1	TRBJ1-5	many	TGTGCCAGCAGCAACAGGGGTCGAGGCAATCAGCCCCAGCATTTT	CASSNRGRGNQPQHF
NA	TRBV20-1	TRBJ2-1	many	TGCAGTGCTAGGGGGCAAGTGGCGAACTCCTACAATGAGCAGTTCTTC	CSARGQVANSYNEQFF
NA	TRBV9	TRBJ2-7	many	TGTGCCAGCAGTTCCCAAGTGGGAGAGCAGTACTTC	CASSSQVGEQYF
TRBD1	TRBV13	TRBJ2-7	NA	TGTGCCAGCAGCCCAGGGGGTTTCTCCGAGCAGTACTTC	CASSPGGFSEQYF
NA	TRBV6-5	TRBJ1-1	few	TGTGCCAGCAGTTACGGGCCCACTGAAGCTTTCTTT	CASSYGPTEAFF
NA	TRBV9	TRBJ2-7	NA	TGTGCCAGCAGCGTAAACGGGCCAAGCGAGCAGTACTTC	CASSVNGPSEQYF
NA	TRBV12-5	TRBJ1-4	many	TGTGCTAGTGGGCCGCCGGGACGGACTAATGAAAAACTGTTTTTT	CASGPPGRTNEKLFF
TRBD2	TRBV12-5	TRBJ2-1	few	TGTGCTAGTGGTAGCGGGGGGACAATCAATGAGCAGTTCTTC	CASGSGGTINEQFF
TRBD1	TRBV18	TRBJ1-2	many	TGTGCCAGCTCACCTCGGACAGGGGAAGGCTATGGCTACACCTTC	CASSPRTGEGYGYTF
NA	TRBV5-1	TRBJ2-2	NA	TGCGCCAGCAGCTTCAGGGCAGGGGACACCGGGGAGCTGTTTTTT	CASSFRAGDTGELFF
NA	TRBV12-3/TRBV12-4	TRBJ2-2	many	TGTGCCAGCAGTTTAAGGACGGGACGGGACACCGGGGAGCTGTTTTTT	CASSLRTGRDTGELFF
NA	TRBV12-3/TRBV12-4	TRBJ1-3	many	TGTGCCAGCAGTTTCTCTGGAAACACCATATATTTT	CASSFSGNTIYF
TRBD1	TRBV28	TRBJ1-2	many	TGTGCCAGCAGTCCTTATCTTCGACAGGGGTACGGCTACACCTTC	CASSPYLRQGYGYTF
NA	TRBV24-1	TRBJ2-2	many	TGTGCCACCAGTGAAATCGCCCCAGGGAGCACCGGGGAGCTGTTTTTT	CATSEIAPGSTGELFF
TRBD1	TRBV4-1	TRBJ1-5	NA	TGCGCCAGCAGCCGAACAGGGGCTAGCAATCAGCCCCAGCATTTT	CASSRTGASNQPQHF
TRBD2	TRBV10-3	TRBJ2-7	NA	TGCGCCAGCAGTGTGCGGGAGAGGTACGAGCAGTACTTC	CASSVRERYEQYF
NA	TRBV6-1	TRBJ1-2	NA	TGTGCCAGCAGTTCCGACCCTAACTATGGCTACACCTTC	CASSSDPNYGYTF
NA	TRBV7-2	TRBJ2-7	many	TGTGCCAGCAGCTTAGCTGATCGGGGGCCAACCTACGAGCAGTACTTC	CASSLADRGPTYEQYF
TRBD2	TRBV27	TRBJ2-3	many	TGTGCCAGCTACTCTAGCGGGCCCTGGTCAGATACGCAGTATTTT	CASYSSGPWSDTQYF
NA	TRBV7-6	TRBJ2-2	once	TGTGCCAGCAGCTTAGTGAAAGGGGGGGAGCTGTTTTTT	CASSLVKGGELFF
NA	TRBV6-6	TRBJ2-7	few	TGTGCCAGCAGTTACTCTCTTGGAGGGAACTACGAGCAGTACTTC	CASSYSLGGNYEQYF
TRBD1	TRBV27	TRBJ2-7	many	TGTGCCAGCAGTTTAAGGTTCCCAGCCGAGGGGGCACTCCCCTACGAGCAGTACTTC	CASSLRFPAEGALPYEQYF